This TCR beta chain was sequenced in a study of control samples from healthy donors and cancer patients. V was clipped by 2 bases and J by 5 bases; unmatched bases: 3. This CDR3 comprises 13 residues. Germline V gene data show CDR1 as MNHEY and CDR2 as SVGEGT. The repertoire was sequenced with immunoSEQ multiplex PCR; TCRdb's copy has only in-frame clones and lacks some. The sample carries 100,000 to 150,000 clones, approximately 89% recorded once. Sequencing was done on a sample of blood. The chain is built from TRBV6-2 or TRBV6-3 and TRBJ2-7; 7 positions match TRBD2. The receptor was derived from a man between 60 and 75 years old in good health. CDR3: CASSYVGGNEQYF. Written as DNA, the CDR3 is TGTGCCAGCAGTTACGTCGGGGGGAACGAGCAGTACTTC.